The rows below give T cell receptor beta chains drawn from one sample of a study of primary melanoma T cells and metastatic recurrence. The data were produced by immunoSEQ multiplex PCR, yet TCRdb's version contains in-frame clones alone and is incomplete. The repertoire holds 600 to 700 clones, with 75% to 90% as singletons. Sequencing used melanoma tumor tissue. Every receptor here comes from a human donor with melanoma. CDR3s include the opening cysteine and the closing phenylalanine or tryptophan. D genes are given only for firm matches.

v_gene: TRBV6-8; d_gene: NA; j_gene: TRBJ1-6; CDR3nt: TGTGCCAGCAGTTACGGGGGGGATACATCAAAAAGTAGTTCACCCCTCCACTTT; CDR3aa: CASSYGGDTSKSSSPLHF
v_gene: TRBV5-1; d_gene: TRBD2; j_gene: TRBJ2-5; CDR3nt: TGCGCCAGCAGCTGGGGACTAGCGGGGGAAGAGACCCAGTACTTC; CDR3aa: CASSWGLAGEETQYF
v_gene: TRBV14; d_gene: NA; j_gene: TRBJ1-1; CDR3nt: TGTGCCAGCAGCCAAGCTTGGCAGGGCACTGAAGCTTTCTTT; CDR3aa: CASSQAWQGTEAFF
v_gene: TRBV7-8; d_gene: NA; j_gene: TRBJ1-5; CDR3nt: TGTGCCAGCAGCTCCCGACAGTTCTATAGCAATCAGCCCCAGCATTTT; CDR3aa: CASSSRQFYSNQPQHF
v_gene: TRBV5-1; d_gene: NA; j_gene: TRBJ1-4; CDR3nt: TGCGCCTCCAAGATTAGGTCTTCAACTAATGAAAAACTGTTTTTT; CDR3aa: CASKIRSSTNEKLFF
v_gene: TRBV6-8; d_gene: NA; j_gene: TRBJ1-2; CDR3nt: TGTGCCAGCAGTTACGGGGGCCAACCAGACTATGGCTACACCTTC; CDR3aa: CASSYGGQPDYGYTF
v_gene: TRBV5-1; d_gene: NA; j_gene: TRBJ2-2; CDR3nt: TGCGCCAGCAGCTTGGTCGGACAGTCCCTCACCGGGGAGCTGTTTTTT; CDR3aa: CASSLVGQSLTGELFF
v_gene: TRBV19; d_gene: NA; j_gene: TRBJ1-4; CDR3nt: TGTGCCAGTAGTAACGGACACGCTGAAAAACTGTTTTTT; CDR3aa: CASSNGHAEKLFF
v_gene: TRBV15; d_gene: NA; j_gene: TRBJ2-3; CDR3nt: TGTGCCACCAGCAGACCCACCCCCCCCACAGATACGCAGTATTTT; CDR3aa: CATSRPTPPTDTQYF
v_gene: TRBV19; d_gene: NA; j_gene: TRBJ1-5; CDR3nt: TGTGCCAGCAAACGAGGCAATCAGCCCCAGCATTTT; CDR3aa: CASKRGNQPQHF
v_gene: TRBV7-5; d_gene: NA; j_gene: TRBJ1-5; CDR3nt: TGTGCCAGCAGCTTAGGGGGGTTTGGCAATCAGCCCCAGCATTTT; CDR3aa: CASSLGGFGNQPQHF